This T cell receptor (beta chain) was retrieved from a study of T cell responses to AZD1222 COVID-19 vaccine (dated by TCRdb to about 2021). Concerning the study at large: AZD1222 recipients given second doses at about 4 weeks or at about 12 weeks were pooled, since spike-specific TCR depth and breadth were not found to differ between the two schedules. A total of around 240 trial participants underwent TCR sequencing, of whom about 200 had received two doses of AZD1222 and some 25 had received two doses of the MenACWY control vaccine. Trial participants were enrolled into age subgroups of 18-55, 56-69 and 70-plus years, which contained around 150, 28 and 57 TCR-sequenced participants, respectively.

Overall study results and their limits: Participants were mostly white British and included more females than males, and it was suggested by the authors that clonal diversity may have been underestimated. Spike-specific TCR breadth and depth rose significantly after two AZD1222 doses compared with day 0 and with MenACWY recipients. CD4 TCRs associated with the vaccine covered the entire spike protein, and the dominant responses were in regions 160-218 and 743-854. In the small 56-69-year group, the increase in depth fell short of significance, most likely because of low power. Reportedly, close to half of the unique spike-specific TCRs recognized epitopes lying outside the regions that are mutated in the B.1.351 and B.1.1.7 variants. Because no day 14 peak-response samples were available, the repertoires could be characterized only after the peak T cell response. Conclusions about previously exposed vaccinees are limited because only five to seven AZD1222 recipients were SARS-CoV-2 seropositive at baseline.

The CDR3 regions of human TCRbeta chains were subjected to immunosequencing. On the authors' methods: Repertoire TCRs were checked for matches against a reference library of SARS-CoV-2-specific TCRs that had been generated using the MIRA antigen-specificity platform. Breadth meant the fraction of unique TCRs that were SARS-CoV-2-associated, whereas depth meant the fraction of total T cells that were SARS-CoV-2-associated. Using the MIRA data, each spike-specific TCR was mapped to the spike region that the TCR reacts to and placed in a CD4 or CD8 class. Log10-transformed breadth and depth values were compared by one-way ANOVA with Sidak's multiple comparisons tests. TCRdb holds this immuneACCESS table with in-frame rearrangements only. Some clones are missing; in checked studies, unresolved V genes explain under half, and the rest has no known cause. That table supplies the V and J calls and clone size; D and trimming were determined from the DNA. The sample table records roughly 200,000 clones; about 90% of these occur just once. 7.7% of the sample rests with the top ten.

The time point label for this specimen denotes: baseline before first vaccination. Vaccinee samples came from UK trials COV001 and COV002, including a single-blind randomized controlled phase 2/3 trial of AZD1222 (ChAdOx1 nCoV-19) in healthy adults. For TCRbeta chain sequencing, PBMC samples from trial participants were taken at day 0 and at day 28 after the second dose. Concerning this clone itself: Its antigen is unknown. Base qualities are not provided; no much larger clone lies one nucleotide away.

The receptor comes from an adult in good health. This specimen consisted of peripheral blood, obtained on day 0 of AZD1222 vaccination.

CDR3 loop: CASSLVSNSNQPQHF. The DNA sequence is TGTGCCAGCAGCCTAGTGTCGAATAGCAATCAGCCCCAGCATTTT. The rearranged chain carries TRBV7-2 and TRBJ1-5, with the identity of the D gene unclear. Reading from cysteine to phenylalanine, the CDR3 counts 15 amino acids. CDR3 DNA only is kept here, 45 bases in frame from base 1. CDR1 is given as SGHTA and CDR2 as FQGNSA, both from the germline V gene. Deletion took 5 bases off V and 0 bases off J, with a span of 11 bases between the germline ends. Supplemented by the reference TRBV7-2 and TRBJ1-5 proteins around the CDR3, the complete variable domain is GAGVSQSPSNKVTEKGKDVELRCDPISGHTALYWYRQSLGQGLEFLIYFQGNSAPDKSGLPSDRFSAERTGGSVSTLTIQRTQQEDSAVYLCASSLVSNSNQPQHFGDGTRLSIL.